A single sample gave rise to the 15 T cell receptor beta chains below, sequenced in a study of beta chain features in type 1 diabetes. These receptors have no identified antigens. General study points: In every one of the four CD4+ subsets, TCRB CDR3s were moderately but significantly shorter in Type 1 diabetes patients.

Expressed TCRB transcripts were sequenced because the isolated RNA had all been reverse transcribed beforehand. Data came from immunoSEQ multiplex PCR; TCRdb stores just in-frame clones and leaves some out. The sample shows about 70,000 clones, roughly 50% of them seen only once. Sequenced input: central memory CD4+ T cells from blood. These TCRs come from a man aged 30 to 45 with type 1 diabetes.

The chain is built from TRBV7-9 and TRBJ2-7; weak D call: TRBD2 (5 bases). This CDR3 has 14 residues. CDR1 is SEHNR, CDR2 FQNEAQ, per germline (reference sequence). The germline V and J ends were trimmed by 3 bases and 7 bases, with 16 bases remaining between them. In DNA, the CDR3 is TGTGCCAGCAGCTTGGGTACGGGATTGAGAGAGCAGTACTTC. The encoded protein is CASSLGTGLREQYF.

CDR3: CASSPVRVGEKLFF. In DNA, the CDR3 is TGTGCCAGCAGCCCTGTCAGGGTGGGTGAAAAACTGTTTTTT. The rearrangement uses TRBV7-6 and TRBJ1-4; D perhaps matches TRBD1 (5 bases). Trimming cost V 5 bases and J 7 bases, with 14 bases left between them. Germline-derived CDR1 and CDR2 are SGHVS and FNYEAQ. The CDR3 length is 14 residues.

This clone appeared a few times. The chain uses TRBV30 and TRBJ1-3, with 10 bases lining up with TRBD1. This CDR3 has 14 amino acids. The germline V gene has CDR1 GTSNPN and CDR2 SVGIG (reference sequence). Trimming at V came to 6 bases and at J to 2 bases, leaving 4 bases not matched to a gene. The CDR3: CACHDRGPGNTIYF. The CDR3 DNA is TGTGCCTGCCACGACAGGGGGCCTGGAAACACCATATATTTT.

The genes are TRBV6-6 and TRBJ2-7; D is perhaps TRBD1 (6 bases). CDR1 is MNHNY and CDR2 is SVGAGI in the germline V gene (reference sequence). CDR3 size: 12 residues. V was trimmed by 6 bases and J by 5 bases, leaving 11 bases between them. CDR3 in DNA: TGTGCCAGCAGATTACAGGGAGACGAGCAGTACTTC. Protein product: CASRLQGDEQYF.

The rearrangement links TRBV6-1 to TRBJ1-1; D is unresolved. Germline V gene lookup returns CDR1 MNHNS and CDR2 SASEGT. The CDR3 is made up of 14 amino acids. Trimming removed 5 bases at V and 0 bases at J, with 10 bases between. The CDR3 DNA reads as TGTGCCAGCAGTAGAGATCAGGTGAACACTGAAGCTTTCTTT. This translates into CASSRDQVNTEAFF.

J is TRBJ2-7 and V is TRBV30; 10 bases map to TRBD2. CDR1 GTSNPN and CDR2 SVGIG come from the germline V gene (reference sequence). The ends lost 2 bases at V and 0 bases at J; junction bases unmatched: 13. The CDR3 extends over 18 amino acids. The CDR3 sequence is CAWSTSPTSGVSSYEQYF. The CDR3 bases are TGTGCCTGGAGTACCTCCCCCACTAGCGGGGTGAGCTCCTACGAGCAGTACTTC.

This clone was observed a handful of times. The V and J genes are TRBV7-6 and TRBJ1-2, with TRBD1 identical over 9 bases. The CDR3 is made up of 16 amino acids. The trim removed 5 bases at V and 4 bases at J, leaving 11 bases unmatched. Per the germline V gene, CDR1 is SGHVS and CDR2 is FNYEAQ. The CDR3 nucleotides read TGTGCCAGCAGCCCCTACGGGACAGGGTTTGGCTATGGCTACACCTTC. This translates into CASSPYGTGFGYGYTF. Filled out from reference TRBV7-6 and TRBJ1-2, the complete variable domain reads GAGVSQSPRYKVTKRGQDVALRCDPISGHVSLYWYRQALGQGPEFLTYFNYEAQQDKSGLPNDRFSAERPEGSISTLTIQRTEQRDSAMYRCASSPYGTGFGYGYTFGSGTRLTVV.

On this clone itself: Other DNA sequences from this sample encode an identical CDR3 as well. V and J are TRBV5-4 and TRBJ2-2; D is perhaps TRBD1 (7 bases). V was clipped by 0 bases and J by 5 bases, with 11 bases between them. Germline V gene data show CDR1 as SGHNT and CDR2 as YYREEE (reference sequence). This CDR3 spans 15 amino acids. The CDR3 DNA follows: TGTGCCAGCAGCTTGGCGGCAGGGGGGACCGGGGAGCTGTTTTTT. Protein product: CASSLAAGGTGELFF.

The gene calls are TRBV28 and TRBJ2-3; a weak D match, TRBD1 (5 bases). Germline-derived CDR1 and CDR2 are MDHEN and SYDVKM. V lost 4 bases, J lost 6 bases, and 14 bases lay in between. The CDR3 extends over 14 amino acids. The CDR3 region is CASSWGRVQDTQYF. As DNA, the CDR3 is TGTGCCAGCAGTTGGGGCAGGGTGCAGGATACGCAGTATTTT.

In DNA, the CDR3 is TGCAGCGTTGTGAAGGGGGCAGGGTATAGTGAGCAGTTCTTC. Amino acids: CSVVKGAGYSEQFF. The V gene is TRBV29-1, the J gene TRBJ2-1; TRBD1 agrees at 7 bases. From germline, CDR1 is SQVTM and CDR2 ANQGSEA. V lost 4 bases to trimming and J lost 9 bases; unmatched junction nucleotides: 12. The CDR3 extends over 14 amino acids.

The chain has TRBV7-8 and TRBJ2-7; D possibly corresponds to TRBD2 (6 bases). The germline CDR1 and CDR2 sequences are SGHVS and FQNEAQ. The V gene lost 0 bases and the J gene lost 7 bases, with 10 bases spanning the gap. The CDR3 covers 13 residues. The CDR3 coding sequence is TGTGCCAGCAGCTTAGCTTTGGGGGGAGAGCAGTACTTC. Translation gives CASSLALGGEQYF. Full variable domain (rest looked up from reference TRBV7-8 and TRBJ2-7): GAGVSQSPRYKVAKRGQDVALRCDPISGHVSLFWYQQALGQGPEFLTYFQNEAQLDKSGLPSDRFFAERPEGSVSTLKIQRTQQEDSAVYLCASSLALGGEQYFGPGTRLTVT.

The V call is TRBV11-2, the J call TRBJ1-2, with D possibly being TRBD1 (6 bases). Trimming pared 4 bases from V and 7 bases from J, leaving 10 bases between. CDR3 length: 12 residues. Germline-derived CDR1 and CDR2 are SGHAT and FQNNGV. The CDR3 loop reads CASSSRQVGYTF. CDR3 sequence (DNA): TGTGCCAGCAGCTCCCGACAGGTTGGCTACACCTTC.

This clone was counted between two and nine times. The CDR3 loop is CASSLGVALQETQYF. The CDR3 DNA sequence: TGTGCCAGCAGCTTAGGGGTAGCCCTCCAAGAGACCCAGTACTTC. The genes are TRBV13 and TRBJ2-5; D gene uncertain. The ends were cut back, 0 bases at V and 1 base at J, with 9 bases in the middle. Germline lookup yields CDR1 PRHDT and CDR2 FYEKMQ (reference sequence). The CDR3 covers 15 residues.

This clone was picked up a small number of times. The chain combines TRBV5-1 with TRBJ2-5; D is undetermined. CDR1 is SGHRS, CDR2 YFSETQ, per germline. V was shortened by 0 bases and J by 5 bases, with 8 bases between the two germline ends. The CDR3 is made up of 13 amino acids. CDR3 DNA sequence: TGCGCCAGCAGCTTGGGAAGCGCGGAGACCCAGTACTTC. As protein: CASSLGSAETQYF.

This clone has only a few counts. The gene calls are TRBV5-4 and TRBJ2-5; 11 bases line up with TRBD2. This CDR3 is built from 15 residues. V shed 2 bases and J 5 bases; nucleotides not matched to a gene: 5. Germline V gene data show CDR1 as SGHNT and CDR2 as YYREEE (reference sequence). This CDR3 reads CASSLGGTSGETQYF. CDR3 sequence (DNA): TGTGCCAGCAGCTTAGGGGGGACTAGCGGCGAGACCCAGTACTTC.